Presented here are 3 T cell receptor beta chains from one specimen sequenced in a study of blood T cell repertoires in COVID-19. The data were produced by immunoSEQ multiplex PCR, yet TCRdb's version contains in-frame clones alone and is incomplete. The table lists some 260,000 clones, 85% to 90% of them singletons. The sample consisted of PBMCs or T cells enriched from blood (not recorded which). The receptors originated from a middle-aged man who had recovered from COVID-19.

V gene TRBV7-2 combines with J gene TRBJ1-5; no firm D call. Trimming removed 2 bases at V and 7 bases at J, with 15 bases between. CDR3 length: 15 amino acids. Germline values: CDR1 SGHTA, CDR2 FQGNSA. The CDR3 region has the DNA TGTGCCAGCAGCTTATTTATCGGGGAAGGACAGCCCCAGCATTTT. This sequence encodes CASSLFIGEGQPQHF.

The CDR3 DNA sequence: TGTGCCAGTAGCCCGGACAGGGATGGTTATGGCTACACCTTC. Protein: CASSPDRDGYGYTF. V and J are TRBV19 and TRBJ1-2, with TRBD1 identical over 8 bases. The junction had 8 bases not matched to a gene; V was cut back by 6 bases and J by 5 bases. CDR1 LNHDA and CDR2 SQIVND come from the germline V gene (reference sequence). The CDR3 is 14 amino acids.

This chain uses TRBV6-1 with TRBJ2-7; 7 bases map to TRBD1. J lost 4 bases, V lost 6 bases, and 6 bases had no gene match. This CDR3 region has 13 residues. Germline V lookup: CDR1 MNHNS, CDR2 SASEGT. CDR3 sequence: CASSNRGVYEQYF. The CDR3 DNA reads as TGTGCCAGCAGCAACAGGGGTGTTTACGAGCAGTACTTC.